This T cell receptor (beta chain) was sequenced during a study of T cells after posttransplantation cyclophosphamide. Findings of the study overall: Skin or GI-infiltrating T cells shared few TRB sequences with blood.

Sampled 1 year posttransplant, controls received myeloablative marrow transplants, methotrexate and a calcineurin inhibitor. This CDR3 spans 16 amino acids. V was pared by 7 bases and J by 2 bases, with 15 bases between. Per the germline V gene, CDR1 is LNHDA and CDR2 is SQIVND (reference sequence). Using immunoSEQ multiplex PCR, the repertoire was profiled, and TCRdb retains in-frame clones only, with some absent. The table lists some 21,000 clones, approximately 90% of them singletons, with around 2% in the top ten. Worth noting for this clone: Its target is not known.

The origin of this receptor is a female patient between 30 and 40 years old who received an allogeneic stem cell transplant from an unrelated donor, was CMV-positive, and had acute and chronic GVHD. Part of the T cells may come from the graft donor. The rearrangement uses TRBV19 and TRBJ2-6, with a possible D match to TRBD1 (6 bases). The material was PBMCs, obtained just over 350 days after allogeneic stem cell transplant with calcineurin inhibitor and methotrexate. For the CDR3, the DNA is TGTGCCAGTACCCCGGACAGCGGACCTGGGGCCAACGTCCTGACTTTC. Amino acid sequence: CASTPDSGPGANVLTF.